The text below deals with one TCR beta chain. The CDR3 spans 15 residues. Germline CDR1 and CDR2: LGHNT and FRNRAP. With 3 bases removed from V and 4 bases from J, the gap between germline ends came to 13 bases. The sample comes from a study of T cells in pancreatic ductal adenocarcinoma. Selected pancreatic ductal adenocarcinoma patients had undergone surgery without neoadjuvant therapy. The method was immunoSEQ multiplex PCR; TCRdb's version includes in-frame clones alone and lacks a portion of them. Here the sample spans 31,000 or so clones, approximately 92% being singletons. The sequence was collected from a human donor with pancreatic ductal adenocarcinoma. Sequences were obtained from PBMCs. The rearrangement links TRBV12-5 to TRBJ2-1, with D possibly TRBD2 on 6 matching bases. Written as DNA, the CDR3 is TGTGCTAGTGGTTTTTTAGCGGTACATTACAATGAGCAGTTCTTC. Amino acids: CASGFLAVHYNEQFF.